This T cell receptor beta chain was recovered during a study of spatial heterogeneity in lung cancer. Germline-derived CDR1 and CDR2 are SNHLY and FYNNEI. The CDR3 consists of 15 residues. V shed 3 bases and J shed 1 base, with 12 bases lying between them. Noted time point: sample taken at primary tumor resection. Unsorted whole RNA from tumor, nontumor lung or frozen PBMC underwent sequencing. The donor group consisted of under 90 patients who had untreated, early-stage non-small cell lung cancer. This clonotype was detected ten times or more. The size of this beta chain means little, since it is a stray read in a library made for alpha chains. TCRdb re-called the 5' RACE reads through MiXCR, storing one row per CDR3 protein. Of about 12,000 distinct CDR3 sequences listed, approximately 6.2% are singletons.

The chain joins TRBV2 to TRBJ1-1; a weak D match, TRBD1 (5 bases). This sample comprised normal lung tissue next to the tumor, obtained at surgery. This clonotype was sampled from a male donor with early-stage non-small cell lung cancer. The CDR3 loop reads CASSDRGGTNTEAFF. The DNA of the CDR3 is TGTGCCAGCAGTGACCGGGGGGGGACGAACACTGAAGCTTTCTTT.